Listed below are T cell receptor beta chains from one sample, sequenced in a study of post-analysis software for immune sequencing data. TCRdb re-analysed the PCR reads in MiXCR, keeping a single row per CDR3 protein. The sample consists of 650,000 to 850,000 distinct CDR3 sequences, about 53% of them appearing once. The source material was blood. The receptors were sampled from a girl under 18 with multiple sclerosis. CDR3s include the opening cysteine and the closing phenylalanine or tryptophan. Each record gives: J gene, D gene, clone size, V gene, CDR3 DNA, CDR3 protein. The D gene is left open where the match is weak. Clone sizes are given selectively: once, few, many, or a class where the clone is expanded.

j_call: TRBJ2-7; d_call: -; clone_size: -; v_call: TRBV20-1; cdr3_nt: TGCAGTGCTAGAGTTAGGAGTTACGAGCAGTACTTC; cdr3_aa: CSARVRSYEQYF
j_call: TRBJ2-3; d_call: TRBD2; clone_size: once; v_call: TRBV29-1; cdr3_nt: TGCAGCGTGAAAGGACTAGCGGGGAGCACAGATACGCAGTATTTT; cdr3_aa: CSVKGLAGSTDTQYF
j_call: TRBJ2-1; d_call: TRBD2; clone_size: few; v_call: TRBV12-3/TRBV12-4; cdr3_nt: TGTGCCAGCAGCCTTCGGGGGGGTGGCTACAATGAGCAGTTCTTC; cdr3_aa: CASSLRGGGYNEQFF
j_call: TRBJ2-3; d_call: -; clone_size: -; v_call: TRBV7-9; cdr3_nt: TGTGCCAGCAACTTAGGTGTCACCACAGATACGCAGTATTTT; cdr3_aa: CASNLGVTTDTQYF
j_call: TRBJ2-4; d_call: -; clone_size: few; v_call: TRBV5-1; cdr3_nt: TGCGCCAGCAGCCCGGCTCTGGGGGCAACCAAAAACATTCAGTACTTC; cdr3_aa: CASSPALGATKNIQYF
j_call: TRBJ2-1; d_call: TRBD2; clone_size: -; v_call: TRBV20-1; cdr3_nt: TGCAGTGCTACAAGCGGGGGAACCGAGGGGAATGAGCAGTTCTTC; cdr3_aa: CSATSGGTEGNEQFF
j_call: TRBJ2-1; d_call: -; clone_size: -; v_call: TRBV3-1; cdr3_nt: TGTGCCAGCAGCCACGACAGCAATGAGCAGTTCTTC; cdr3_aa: CASSHDSNEQFF
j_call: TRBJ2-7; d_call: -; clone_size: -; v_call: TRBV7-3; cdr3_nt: TGTGCCAGCAGCTTGAGCCTCCTTTCCTACAATGAGCAGTACTTC; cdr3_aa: CASSLSLLSYNEQYF
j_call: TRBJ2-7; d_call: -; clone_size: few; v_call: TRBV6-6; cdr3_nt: TGTGCCGCCAGCCGGGTCACCTACGAGCAGTACTTC; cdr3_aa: CAASRVTYEQYF
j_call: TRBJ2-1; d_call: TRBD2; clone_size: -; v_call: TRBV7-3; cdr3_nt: TGTGCCAGCAGCTTAGGGGCGGGAGGGTACGATGAGCAGTTCTTC; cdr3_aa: CASSLGAGGYDEQFF
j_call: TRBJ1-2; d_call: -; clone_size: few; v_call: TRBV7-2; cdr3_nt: TGTGCCAGCAGCTTAGCTAGGCAGGGGCCCTCGCCTACCTATGGCTACACCTTC; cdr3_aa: CASSLARQGPSPTYGYTF
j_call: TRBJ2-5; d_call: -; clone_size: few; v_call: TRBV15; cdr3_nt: TGTGCCACCAGCAGCCTCTCCGGGACACTGCCAGAGACCCAGTACTTC; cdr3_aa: CATSSLSGTLPETQYF
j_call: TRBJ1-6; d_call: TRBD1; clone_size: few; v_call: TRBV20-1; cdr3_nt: TGCAGTGCGAGAGGGACAGGGGGAGTTAATTCACCCCTCCACTTT; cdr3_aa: CSARGTGGVNSPLHF
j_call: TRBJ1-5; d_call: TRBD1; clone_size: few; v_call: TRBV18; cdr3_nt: TGTGCCAGCTCACCATATACAGGACAGGGGGATCAGCCCCAGCATTTT; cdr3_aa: CASSPYTGQGDQPQHF
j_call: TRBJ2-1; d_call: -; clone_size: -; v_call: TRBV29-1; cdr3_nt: TGCAGCGTTGAACCGGGAACGGGGGCCCACGAGCAGTTCTTC; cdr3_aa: CSVEPGTGAHEQFF
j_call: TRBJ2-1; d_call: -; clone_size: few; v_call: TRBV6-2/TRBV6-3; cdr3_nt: TGTGCCAGCAGGGTCGGGTCTCTTGAGTACAACGAGCAGTTCTTC; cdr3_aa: CASRVGSLEYNEQFF
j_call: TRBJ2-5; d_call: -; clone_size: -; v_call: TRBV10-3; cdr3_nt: TGTGCCATCAGTGATTCCGGGACCAAAGAGACCCAGTACTTC; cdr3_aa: CAISDSGTKETQYF
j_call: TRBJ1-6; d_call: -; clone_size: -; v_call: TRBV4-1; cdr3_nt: TGCGCCAGCAGCCAAGTGGGCAGGATGCTGGATTCACCCCTCCACTTT; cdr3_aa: CASSQVGRMLDSPLHF
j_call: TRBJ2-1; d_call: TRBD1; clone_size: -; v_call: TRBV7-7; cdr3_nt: TGTGCTAGCAGCCCCCAGGCAGGGGGCTACAATGAGCAGTTCTTC; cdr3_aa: CASSPQAGGYNEQFF
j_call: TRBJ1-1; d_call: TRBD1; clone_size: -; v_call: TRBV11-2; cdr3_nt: TGTGCCAGCAGCTATATTGGGACCAGGGGGCAAGGGGGAACAGTAGCTTTCTTT; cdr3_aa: CASSYIGTRGQGGTVAFF
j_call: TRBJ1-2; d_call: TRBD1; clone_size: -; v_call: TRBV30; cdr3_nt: TGTGCCTGGGGGACAGACCCATTGGGCTACACCTTC; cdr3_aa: CAWGTDPLGYTF
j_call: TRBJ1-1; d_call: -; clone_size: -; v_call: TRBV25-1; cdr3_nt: TGTGCCAGCAAGACAGGTCAAGTGAACACTGAAGCTTTCTTT; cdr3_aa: CASKTGQVNTEAFF
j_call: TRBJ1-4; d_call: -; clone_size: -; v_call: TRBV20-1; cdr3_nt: TGCAGTGCTAGAGAGTTAAGGTCCGCTAATGAAAAACTGTTTTTT; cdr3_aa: CSARELRSANEKLFF
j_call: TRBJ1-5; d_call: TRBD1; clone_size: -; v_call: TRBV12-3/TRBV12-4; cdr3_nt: TGTGCCAGCAGCTTAGGACAGGGGGCGCGACAGCCCCAGCATTTT; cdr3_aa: CASSLGQGARQPQHF
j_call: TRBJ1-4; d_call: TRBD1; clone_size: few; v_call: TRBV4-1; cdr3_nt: TGCGCCAGCAGCCTTCGCCCAACAGGGGAGGAAAAACTGTTTTTT; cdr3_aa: CASSLRPTGEEKLFF
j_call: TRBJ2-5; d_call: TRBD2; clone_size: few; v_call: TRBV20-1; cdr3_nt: TGCAGTGCTATCAGCGGGGGAGAGACCCAGTACTTC; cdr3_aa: CSAISGGETQYF
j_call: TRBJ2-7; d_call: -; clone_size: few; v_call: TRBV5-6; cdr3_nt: TGTGCCAGCAGCTTGGCCAGCACTCTAACCTACGAGCAGTACTTC; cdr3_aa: CASSLASTLTYEQYF
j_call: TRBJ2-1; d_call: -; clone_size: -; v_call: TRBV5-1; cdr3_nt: TGCGCCAGCAGCCCGGGGACGGGGGGCTATGAGCAGTTCTTC; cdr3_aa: CASSPGTGGYEQFF
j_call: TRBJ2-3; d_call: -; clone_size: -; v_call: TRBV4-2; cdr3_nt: TGTGCCAGCAGCCATCCCCCTTTTTGGGGGGCTCGCACAGATACGCAGTATTTT; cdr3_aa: CASSHPPFWGARTDTQYF
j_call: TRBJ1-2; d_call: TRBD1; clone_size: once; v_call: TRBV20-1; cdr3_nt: TGCAGTGCGCTTGGACAGGGAGTCTATGGCTACACCTTC; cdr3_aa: CSALGQGVYGYTF
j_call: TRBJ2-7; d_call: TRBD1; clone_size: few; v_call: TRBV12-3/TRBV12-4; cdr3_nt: TGTGCCAGCAGTCCCCAGGGACAGGGTGGCCACGAGCAGTACTTC; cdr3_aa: CASSPQGQGGHEQYF
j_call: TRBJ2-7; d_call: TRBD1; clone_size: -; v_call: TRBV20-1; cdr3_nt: TGCAGTGCTAGAGGTGGGACAGGGAGTCCCTACGAGCAGTACTTC; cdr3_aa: CSARGGTGSPYEQYF
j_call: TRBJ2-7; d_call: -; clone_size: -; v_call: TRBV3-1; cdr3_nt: TGTGCCAGCAGCCTCGCGGGGGACAGCGGCGAGCAGTACTTC; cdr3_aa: CASSLAGDSGEQYF
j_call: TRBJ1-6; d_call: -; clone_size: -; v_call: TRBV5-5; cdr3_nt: TGTGCCAGCAGCTTGAGCAGGGGCGGGTCACCCCTCCACTTT; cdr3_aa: CASSLSRGGSPLHF
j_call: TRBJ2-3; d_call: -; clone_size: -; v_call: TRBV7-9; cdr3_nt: TGTGCCAGCACCATCATGGACAGCAACACAGATACGCAGTATTTT; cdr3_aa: CASTIMDSNTDTQYF
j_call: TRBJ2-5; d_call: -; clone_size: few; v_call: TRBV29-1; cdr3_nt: TGCAGCGTGGAGGGGGGAGGGTTGGAAGCGGAGACCCAGTACTTC; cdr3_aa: CSVEGGGLEAETQYF
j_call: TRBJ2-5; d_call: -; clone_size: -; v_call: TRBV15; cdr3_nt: TGTGCCACCAGCAGTGCGTACCAAGAGACCCAGTACTTC; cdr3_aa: CATSSAYQETQYF
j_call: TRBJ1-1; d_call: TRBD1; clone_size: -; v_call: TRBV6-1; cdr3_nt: TGTGCCATCACCGAAGGACAGGGGACGAACACTGAAGCTTTCTTT; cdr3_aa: CAITEGQGTNTEAFF
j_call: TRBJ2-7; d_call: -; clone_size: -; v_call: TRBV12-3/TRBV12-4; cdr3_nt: TGTGCCAGCAGTTTAGCGGCAAGTTCTGCCGAGCAGTACTTC; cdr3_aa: CASSLAASSAEQYF
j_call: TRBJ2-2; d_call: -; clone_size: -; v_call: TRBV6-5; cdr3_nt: TGTGCCAGCAGTTCCCCGAGAGGGAGAACAACCGGGGAGCTGTTTTTT; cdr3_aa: CASSSPRGRTTGELFF
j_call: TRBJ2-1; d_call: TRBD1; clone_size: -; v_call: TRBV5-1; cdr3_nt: TGCGCCAGCAGCTGGACAGGGGGTAGCGATGAGCAGTTCTTC; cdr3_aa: CASSWTGGSDEQFF
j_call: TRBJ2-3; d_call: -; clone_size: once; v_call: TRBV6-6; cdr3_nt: TGTACCAGCAGTTACATCCCAGATACGCAGTATTTT; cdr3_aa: CTSSYIPDTQYF